The T cell receptor beta chain described here comes from a study of blood T cells in healthy people across ages. For the second PCR, which ran for roughly 6 to 11 cycles, a sample-barcoded 5' primer and a J-beta primer mix were used. Each cDNA molecule was tagged by a template-switch adaptor that had 12 random nucleotides. TCRdb re-called the 5' RACE reads through MiXCR, storing one row per CDR3 protein. In the table there are around 1.5 million distinct CDR3 sequences, around 55% of which are singletons. CDR3 size: 16 residues. The germline V gene encodes CDR1 SGHKS and CDR2 YYEKEE (reference sequence). Unmatched junction bases numbered 9, after V lost 1 base and J lost 3 bases. A single count supports this clonotype. Samples each had at least 6 micrograms of total RNA extracted.

J is TRBJ2-5 and V is TRBV5-5; 7 positions agree with TRBD1. The sequencing sample was made of blood. The sequence derives from a man aged 18 to 29 in good health. This chain's CDR3 is CASSLPPGQLKETQYF. In DNA, the CDR3 is TGTGCCAGCAGCTTGCCGCCGGGACAGTTAAAAGAGACCCAGTACTTC. Full variable domain (remainder filled in from reference TRBV5-5 and TRBJ2-5): DAGVTQSPTHLIKTRGQQVTLRCSPISGHKSVSWYQQVLGQGPQFIFQYYEKEERGRGNFPDRFSARQFPNYSSELNVNALLLGDSALYLCASSLPPGQLKETQYFGPGTRLLVL.